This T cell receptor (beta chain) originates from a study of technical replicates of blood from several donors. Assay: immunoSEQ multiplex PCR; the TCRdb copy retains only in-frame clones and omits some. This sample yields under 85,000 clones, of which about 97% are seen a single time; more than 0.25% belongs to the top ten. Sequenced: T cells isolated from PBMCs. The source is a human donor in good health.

The CDR3 DNA is TGTGCCAGCAGTGCGGACAGGGTCTATGGCTACACCTTC. Its translation: CASSADRVYGYTF. V and J are TRBV2 and TRBJ1-2, with 8 positions matching TRBD1. V lost 4 bases, J lost 4 bases, and 2 bases stayed unmatched. CDR3 length equals 13 residues. Germline lookup yields CDR1 SNHLY and CDR2 FYNNEI.